The rows below give T cell receptor beta chains drawn from one sample of a study of blood T cell repertoires in COVID-19. Libraries were prepared by immunoSEQ multiplex PCR; TCRdb keeps only in-frame clonotypes and omits some of them. The data contain fewer than 500,000 clones, 88% of them seen just once; the ten biggest clones take up 0.97%. Source material: PBMCs or T cells enriched from blood (not recorded which). These TCRs come from a woman in her thirties with acute COVID-19. CDR3s include the opening cysteine and the closing phenylalanine or tryptophan.

15,TRBV4-1,CASSQANPGDYEQYF
15,TRBV6-1,CASSEAQGAIDGYTF
11,TRBV24-1,CAASAGLTQYF
15,TRBV19,CASSTTGTSKETQYF
15,TRBV9,CASSVAEGALYEQYF
20,TRBV5-5,CASSFETLVRGPLAYNEQFF
13,TRBV6-4,CASSDSGTGASHF
16,TRBV10-1,CASSEYERGGYNEQFF
14,TRBV7-3,CASSLMPDIGELFF
16,TRBV4-1,CASSQDWAESSYEQYF
16,TRBV7-2,CASSLGLLGRNSPLHF
14,TRBV7-2,CASSQRTGDTEAFF
12,TRBV6-6,CASTREGRPAFF
15,TRBV5-8,CASSPSIYSNQPQYF
14,TRBV14,CASSQEGQSIGYTF
15,TRBV7-9,CASSLRLAGSYEQYF
14,TRBV4-1,CASASGGSYNEQFF
14,TRBV6-1,CASSDRDKAYGYTF
14,TRBV27,CASSLRGRTTEAFF
18,TRBV5-6,CASSLASGGAWDTDTQYF
19,TRBV6-6,CASSLGLAGALLNTGELFF
13,TRBV5-6,CASSSTSGEKLFF
13,TRBV12-3/TRBV12-4,CASSLNRAEKLFF
17,TRBV5-1,CASSSKPSGGYQETQYF
15,TRBV7-8,CASSLVPQSTGELFF
17,TRBV5-8,CASSLEGGGSGANVLTF
12,TRBV6-5,CASTRGDTEAFF
15,TRBV6-6,CASSYKQGGPNEQYF
14,TRBV9,CASVDGTGGGGYTF
12,TRBV7-9,CASSLLLGGYTF
15,TRBV19,CASNSRSGFNPEQFF
16,TRBV4-1,CASSQVSGTGGQPQHF
15,TRBV30,CAWSENRRAYNEQFF
15,TRBV3-1/TRBV3-2,CASGPGQGAYTEAFF
15,TRBV5-1,CASSDGQGSQETQYF
19,TRBV6-6,CASSRALSGAQSSYNEQFF
15,TRBV2,CASSQTSGHYNEQFF
13,TRBV11-2,CASSLYRDSEAFF
14,TRBV5-6,CASSLNSFGYGYTF
13,TRBV6-5,CASSEGDNTEAFF
14,TRBV19,CASSFGTGNSPLHF
18,TRBV7-3,CASSAKPRTGGANTEAFF
13,TRBV11-2,CASSPLRLSEQYF
15,TRBV3-1/TRBV3-2,CASSRSGVNTGELFF
13,TRBV4-1,CASSRDSSYEQYF
12,TRBV5-1,CASSLTGEGYTF
14,TRBV4-1,CASSPVDTNQPQHF
11,TRBV20-1,CSGGVYNEQFF
15,TRBV6-5,CASSRGGAQTDTQYF
13,TRBV3-1/TRBV3-2,CASSQLGYNEQFF
14,TRBV5-1,CASSKDRQGSEQFF
16,TRBV7-2,CASSLVSGNIYMGYTF
14,TRBV6-1,CASSESVVHNEQFF
18,TRBV11-2,CASSLARKVEGSGTEAFF